What follows describes a single T cell receptor (beta chain). Its antigen is not identified. These data come from a study of cytomegalovirus exposure and HLA in healthy donors. Study outcomes and limitations: Later analysis reportedly placed an Asian-associated ancestry cluster below the roughly 700-donor mean in N-insertions. TCR beta sequences numbering fewer than 20,000 were associated with HLA alleles at 0.05 false discovery rate in a later analysis.

The PCR contained 60 Vbeta and 13 Jbeta primers. The assay was immunoSEQ multiplex PCR, and TCRdb's table has in-frame clones only and misses some. The sample lists around 130,000 clones, approximately 85% occurring once. The germline V and J ends were trimmed by 3 bases and 1 base, with 13 bases remaining between them. The CDR3 length is 15 residues. CDR1 and CDR2 from the germline V gene are SGDLS and YYNGEE. Specimen: PBMCs. The source is a woman in her 30s in good health and CMV-seropositive. The chain recombines TRBV9 with TRBJ1-1, with D maybe TRBD1 (5 bases). CDR3 nucleotides: TGTGCCAGCAGCGAGTCAGGGACTTCGAACACTGAAGCTTTCTTT. This sequence encodes CASSESGTSNTEAFF.